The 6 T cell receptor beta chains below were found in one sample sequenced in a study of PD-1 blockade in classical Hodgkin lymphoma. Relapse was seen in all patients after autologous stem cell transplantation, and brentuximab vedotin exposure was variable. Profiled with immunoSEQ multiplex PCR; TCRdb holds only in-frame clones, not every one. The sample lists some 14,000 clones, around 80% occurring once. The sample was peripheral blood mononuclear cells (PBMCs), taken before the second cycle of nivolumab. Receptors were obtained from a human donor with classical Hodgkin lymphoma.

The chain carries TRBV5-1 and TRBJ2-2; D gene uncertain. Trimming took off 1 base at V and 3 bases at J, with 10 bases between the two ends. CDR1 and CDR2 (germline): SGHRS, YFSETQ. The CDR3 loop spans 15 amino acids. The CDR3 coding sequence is TGCGCCAGCAGCTTGAAGGGTGGGGACACCGGGGAGCTGTTTTTT. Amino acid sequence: CASSLKGGDTGELFF. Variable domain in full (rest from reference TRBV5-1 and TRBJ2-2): KAGVTQTPRYLIKTRGQQVTLSCSPISGHRSVSWYQQTPGQGLQFLFEYFSETQRNKGNFPGRFSGRQFSNSRSEMNVSTLELGDSALYLCASSLKGGDTGELFFGEGSRLTVL.

This chain's CDR3 is CASSIFRNEKLFF. CDR3 bases: TGTGCCAGCAGTATATTCCGTAATGAAAAACTGTTTTTT. The chain uses TRBV6-5 and TRBJ1-4; D gene uncertain. The germline V gene encodes CDR1 MNHEY and CDR2 SVGAGI. V was shortened by 5 bases and J by 4 bases, with 8 bases between the two germline ends. The CDR3 is 13 amino acids.

CDR3: CASSQVPTGGLDYYGYTF. The DNA for the CDR3 is TGTGCCAGCAGCCAGGTCCCGACAGGGGGCCTGGACTACTATGGCTACACCTTC. The chain combines TRBV14 with TRBJ1-2; TRBD1 aligns across 10 bases. The CDR3 is 18 amino acids. V shed 3 bases and J 3 bases; nucleotides not matched to a gene: 13. The germline V gene has CDR1 SGHDN and CDR2 FVKESK.

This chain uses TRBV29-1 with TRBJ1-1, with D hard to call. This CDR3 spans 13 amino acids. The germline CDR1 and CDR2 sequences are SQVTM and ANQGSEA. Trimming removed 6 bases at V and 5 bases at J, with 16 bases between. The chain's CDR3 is CSVAGRFLTEAFF. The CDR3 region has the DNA TGCAGCGTCGCGGGCCGGTTTTTAACTGAAGCTTTCTTT.

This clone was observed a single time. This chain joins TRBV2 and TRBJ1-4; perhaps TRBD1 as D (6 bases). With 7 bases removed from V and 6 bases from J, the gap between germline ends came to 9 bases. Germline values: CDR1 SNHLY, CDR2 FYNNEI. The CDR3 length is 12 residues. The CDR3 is CASTQGYEKLFF. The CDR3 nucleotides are TGTGCCAGCACTCAGGGGTATGAAAAACTGTTTTTT.

The chain's CDR3 is CASSLGGRDGYTF. The CDR3 DNA reads TGTGCCAGCAGCTTAGGTGGCCGGGATGGCTACACCTTC. The chain couples TRBV11-2 to TRBJ1-2; D unclear. With 1 base removed from V and 6 bases from J, the gap between germline ends came to 9 bases. CDR1 and CDR2 from the germline V gene are SGHAT and FQNNGV. CDR3 length: 13 amino acids.